The present T cell receptor beta chain was sequenced within a study of T cell responses to AZD1222 COVID-19 vaccine. Sequencing used immunoSEQ multiplex PCR; TCRdb keeps in-frame clones, though not all of them. The sample holds around 150,000 clones; approximately 94% are singletons and the top ten take approximately 5.5%. This receptor was obtained from an adult who received the AZD1222 COVID-19 vaccine. Sequences were derived from peripheral blood, sampled 28 days after the second AZD1222 dose.

The CDR3 loop is CASSVPGLAGGSPYNEQFF. In DNA form, the CDR3 reads TGTGCCAGCAGCGTTCCGGGACTAGCGGGAGGATCCCCCTACAATGAGCAGTTCTTC. The gene calls are TRBV27 and TRBJ2-1; 15 bases are shared with TRBD2. Looked up from germline, CDR1 is MNHEY and CDR2 is SMNVEV (reference sequence). This CDR3 has 19 residues. Unmatched junction bases numbered 11, after V lost 6 bases and J lost 2 bases.